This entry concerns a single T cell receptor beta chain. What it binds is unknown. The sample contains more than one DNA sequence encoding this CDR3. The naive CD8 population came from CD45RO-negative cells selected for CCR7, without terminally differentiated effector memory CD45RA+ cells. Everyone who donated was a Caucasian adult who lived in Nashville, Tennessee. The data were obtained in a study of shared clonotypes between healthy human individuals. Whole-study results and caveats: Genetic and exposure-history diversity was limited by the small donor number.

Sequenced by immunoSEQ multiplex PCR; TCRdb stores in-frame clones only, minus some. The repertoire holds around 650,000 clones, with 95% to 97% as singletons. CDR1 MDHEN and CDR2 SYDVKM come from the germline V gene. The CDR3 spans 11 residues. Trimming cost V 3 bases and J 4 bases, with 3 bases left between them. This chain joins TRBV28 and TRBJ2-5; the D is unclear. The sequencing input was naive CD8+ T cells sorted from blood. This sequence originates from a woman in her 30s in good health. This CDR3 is CASSFRETQYF. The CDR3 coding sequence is TGTGCCAGCAGTTTTCGAGAGACCCAGTACTTC.